The 11 T cell receptor beta chains listed next were all sequenced from one sample in a study of blood T cell repertoires in COVID-19 (dated by TCRdb to 2019 to 2021). Library construction relied on the immunoSEQ multiplex PCR assay. TCRdb re-hosts the immuneACCESS table, in-frame sequences only. Its copies lack some clones; in the studies checked, an unresolved V gene accounts for under half of them, and the cause for the rest is not known. The sample includes around 320,000 clones, with roughly nine tenths observed a single time. About 4% of the sample is held by the ten biggest clonotypes. The sequenced sample consisted of PBMCs or T cells enriched from blood (not recorded which). These receptors originate from a young woman who had been exposed to COVID-19.

This sequence joins TRBV7-9 and TRBJ2-1; 8 bases fit TRBD1. The junction had 5 bases not matched to a gene; V was cut back by 1 base and J by 6 bases. This CDR3 has 15 amino acids. Germline V gene sequence: CDR1 SEHNR, CDR2 FQNEAQ (reference sequence). CDR3 amino acids: CASSLVQGEVNEQFF. The CDR3 nucleotides read TGTGCCAGCAGCTTAGTACAGGGGGAGGTCAATGAGCAGTTCTTC.

This chain's CDR3 is CASSTLGTTSSGYTF. In DNA, the CDR3 is TGTGCCAGTAGTACCCTCGGGACTACCTCCTCTGGCTACACCTTC. The chain uses TRBV19 and TRBJ1-2; possibly TRBD1 for D (5 bases). This CDR3 is built from 15 residues. The germline CDR1 and CDR2 sequences are LNHDA and SQIVND (reference sequence). V was shortened by 4 bases and J by 7 bases, with 19 bases between the two germline ends.

The chain has TRBV7-9 and TRBJ1-1; D is possibly TRBD1 (5 bases). Trimming removed 3 bases from V and 4 bases from J, with 9 bases in between. In germline, CDR1 is SEHNR, CDR2 FQNEAQ (reference sequence). This CDR3 contains 13 residues. The CDR3 is CASSLEGSTEAFF. As DNA, the CDR3 is TGTGCCAGCAGCTTGGAGGGGAGCACTGAAGCTTTCTTT.

The V call is TRBV7-9, the J call TRBJ1-1, with D uncertain. CDR1 SEHNR and CDR2 FQNEAQ come from the germline V gene (reference sequence). The CDR3 covers 13 residues. Trimming pared 3 bases from V and 0 bases from J, leaving 5 bases between. CDR3 DNA sequence: TGTGCCAGCAGCTTGGAGGTGAACACTGAAGCTTTCTTT. Encoded protein: CASSLEVNTEAFF.

The chain links TRBV2 to TRBJ2-7; TRBD1 is a possible D gene (5 bases). Germline V lookup: CDR1 SNHLY, CDR2 FYNNEI. The CDR3 has 14 residues. Trimming took off 3 bases at V and 3 bases at J, with 12 bases between the two ends. The CDR3 sequence is CASSDIDSYYEQYF. The CDR3 coding sequence is TGTGCCAGCAGTGATATCGACAGCTACTACGAGCAGTACTTC.

This chain uses TRBV6-5 with TRBJ1-2, with 7 bases that match TRBD1. The CDR3 consists of 13 residues. V shed 5 bases and J 6 bases; nucleotides not matched to a gene: 6. Per the germline V gene, CDR1 is MNHEY and CDR2 is SVGAGI. The CDR3 sequence is CASSNRGYNGYTF. CDR3 DNA sequence: TGTGCCAGCAGTAACAGGGGATATAATGGCTACACCTTC.

The CDR3 here is CAISESGGNTEAFF. The CDR3, as DNA: TGTGCCATCAGTGAGTCGGGGGGGAACACTGAAGCTTTCTTT. The chain carries TRBV10-3 and TRBJ1-1, with D possibly matching TRBD1 (5 bases). The germline V and J ends were trimmed by 0 bases and 1 base, with 6 bases remaining between them. This CDR3 has 14 residues. Germline-derived CDR1 and CDR2 are ENHRY and SYGVKD.

CDR3 sequence: CASSVWDSSTDTQYF. The DNA for the CDR3 is TGTGCCAGCAGCGTGTGGGACTCAAGCACAGATACGCAGTATTTT. V and J are TRBV9 and TRBJ2-3; D might be TRBD2 (6 bases). This CDR3 is built from 15 residues. The germline V gene encodes CDR1 SGDLS and CDR2 YYNGEE. Trimming left V 2 bases short and J 0 bases short, with 10 bases between.

The chain employs TRBV28 and TRBJ2-7, with 7 bases fitting TRBD1. The CDR3 sequence is 14 residues long. Germline values: CDR1 MDHEN, CDR2 SYDVKM. Trimming at V came to 8 bases and at J to 2 bases, leaving 9 bases not matched to a gene. The CDR3 coding sequence is TGTGCCAGCGGAACTCCGGGACAGACCTACGAGCAGTACTTC. Protein sequence: CASGTPGQTYEQYF.

The chain recombines TRBV11-1 with TRBJ1-1, with TRBD1 matching over 8 bases. CDR3 length: 14 amino acids. The germline CDR1 and CDR2 sequences are SGHAT and FQDESV (reference sequence). Germline trimming cut 2 bases from V and 3 bases from J; bases unmatched to any gene: 2. CDR3: CASSLNRGYTEAFF. DNA of the CDR3: TGTGCCAGCAGCTTAAACAGGGGGTACACTGAAGCTTTCTTT.

The chain joins TRBV3-1 (or the pseudogene TRBV3-2) to TRBJ1-2; tentatively, D is TRBD1 (6 bases). V was shortened by 1 base and J by 6 bases, with 12 bases between the two germline ends. Germline V gene lookup returns CDR1 LGHDT and CDR2 YNNKEL (reference sequence). This CDR3 spans 14 amino acids. The DNA for the CDR3 is TGTGCCAGCAGCCAAGTATCCAGGGGCGATGGCTACACCTTC. Encoded protein: CASSQVSRGDGYTF.